A few counts support the clone carrying this T cell receptor beta chain. Its antigen is not known. This entry belongs to a study of human T cells and chemical hapten exposure. MiXCR was run by TCRdb on the RACE reads, yielding one entry per CDR3 protein. Here the sample spans roughly 120,000 distinct CDR3 sequences, roughly 9% being singletons. Time point specified: patch test 2, 6 weeks after DPC sensitization. Regarding treatment: therapeutic diphenylcyclopropenone sensitization with weekly scalp DPC. Germline CDR1 reads MNHEY; CDR2 reads SVGAGI. The CDR3 loop spans 14 amino acids. The V gene lost 10 bases and the J gene lost 0 bases, with 15 bases spanning the gap. General study results and limits: There were significantly more large CDR3 similarity clusters among expanded TCRs than among controls.

The material was whole blood, obtained in connection with sensitization to the hapten diphenylcyclopropenone (DPC). The source is a woman between 35 and 50 years old with alopecia areata. Some clones in this sample may be carry-over from other donors' samples. This chain links TRBV6-5 with TRBJ1-1; unclear D gene. Written as DNA, the CDR3 is TGTGCCACCCAGTGGAGCAGCTTGAACACTGAAGCTTTCTTT. Protein sequence: CATQWSSLNTEAFF.